One and the same sample provided the 9 T cell receptor beta chains below, sequenced in a study of OX40 agonist ivuxolimab in advanced cancers. Library prep was done by the immunoSEQ multiplex PCR assay. TCRdb carries this immuneACCESS record with in-frame sequences only. Its versions omit some clonotypes, under half of them owing to an unresolved V gene in the studies checked, with the rest unexplained. The sample table holds around 19,000 clones, of which roughly 74% were seen once. Over 25% of the sample rests with the top ten. The sequencing used CD4+ or CD8+ T cells sorted from blood, collected in a trial of the OX40 agonist ivuxolimab. The receptors were gathered from an adult with an advanced solid tumor such as melanoma, head and neck, liver or kidney cancer.

The chain couples TRBV7-9 to TRBJ2-7, with TRBD2 identical over 7 bases. The CDR3 has 15 amino acids. V was pared by 5 bases and J by 1 base, with 8 bases of the junction left unmatched. Looked up from germline, CDR1 is SEHNR and CDR2 is FQNEAQ (reference sequence). The CDR3 nucleotides are TGTGCCAGCAGCCAAAGACTAGCTGGGTCCTACGAGCAGTACTTC. Translating it yields CASSQRLAGSYEQYF.

This clone was picked up one time. The V gene is TRBV6-1, the J gene TRBJ1-6; D remains unclear. The V gene lost 1 base and the J gene lost 11 bases, with 3 bases spanning the gap. Germline-derived CDR1 and CDR2 are MNHNS and SASEGT. The CDR3 consists of 11 residues. The CDR3 sequence: CASSEVAPLHF. DNA of the CDR3: TGTGCCAGCAGTGAAGTCGCACCCCTCCACTTT.

This clone was picked up one time. The chain couples TRBV27 to TRBJ2-1; 9 nucleotides agree with TRBD1. The CDR3 runs to 15 residues. V lost 6 bases, J lost 4 bases, and 7 bases stayed unmatched. Germline V gene lookup returns CDR1 MNHEY and CDR2 SMNVEV (reference sequence). The CDR3 DNA reads TGTGCCAGCAGGGAAACAGGGGGCACGTACAATGAGCAGTTCTTC. Protein: CASRETGGTYNEQFF.

The V and J genes are TRBV27 and TRBJ1-1; D unclear. Germline CDR1 is MNHEY and CDR2 is SMNVEV (reference sequence). V was trimmed by 4 bases and J by 4 bases, leaving 13 bases between them. This CDR3 has 14 residues. CDR3 region: CASSSGRDPTEAFF. The CDR3 nucleotides read TGTGCCAGCAGTTCAGGAAGGGATCCCACTGAAGCTTTCTTT.

CDR3 bases: TGTGCCAGCAGCTTCCTAGCGGGGGGCCGGAGGAATGAGCAGTTCTTC. It encodes CASSFLAGGRRNEQFF. The chain is built from TRBV7-8 and TRBJ2-1; 11 nucleotides agree with TRBD2. Germline V CDR1 and CDR2: SGHVS, FQNEAQ. This CDR3 is built from 16 residues. V gave up 3 bases and J gave up 7 bases; unmatched junction bases: 8. Full variable domain (missing parts from reference TRBV7-8 and TRBJ2-1): GAGVSQSPRYKVAKRGQDVALRCDPISGHVSLFWYQQALGQGPEFLTYFQNEAQLDKSGLPSDRFFAERPEGSVSTLKIQRTQQEDSAVYLCASSFLAGGRRNEQFFGPGTRLTVL.

This chain joins TRBV4-1 and TRBJ1-5; 7 positions agree with TRBD1. This CDR3 is 15 amino acids long. Losses at the gene ends were 5 bases for V and 3 bases for J; bases not matched to a gene: 7. Germline CDR1 is MGHRA and CDR2 is YSYEKL. CDR3 nucleotides: TGCGCCAGCAGCTTCCGGGACAGCCTCAATCAGCCCCAGCATTTT. Protein product: CASSFRDSLNQPQHF.

The V and J genes are TRBV9 and TRBJ2-1; TRBD2 agrees at 7 bases. The V and J ends lost 3 bases and 4 bases, in that order; junction bases with no gene match: 1. The CDR3 length is 13 residues. Germline V lookup: CDR1 SGDLS, CDR2 YYNGEE. CDR3 coding DNA: TGTGCCAGCAGCGCCGGGGGGTACAATGAGCAGTTCTTC. Protein: CASSAGGYNEQFF.

This clone was detected only a few times. CDR3 in DNA: TGTGCCAGCAGTGACCGACTAGAGGGGGCCGGGGAGCTGTTTTTT. This gives the protein CASSDRLEGAGELFF. The chain carries TRBV6-4 and TRBJ2-2; either TRBD1 or TRBD2 may supply D (6 bases each). CDR1 MRHNA and CDR2 SNTAGT come from the germline V gene. V gave up 2 bases and J gave up 6 bases, with 13 bases separating them. The CDR3 length is 15 residues.

This clone came up a few times. The J gene is TRBJ1-1, the V gene TRBV2; D gene ambiguous. CDR1 and CDR2 (germline): SNHLY, FYNNEI. V gave up 4 bases and J gave up 0 bases, with 9 bases separating them. The CDR3 loop spans 14 amino acids. In nucleotides, the CDR3 is TGTGCCAGCAGTGCCGGATATATGAACACTGAAGCTTTCTTT. This gives the protein CASSAGYMNTEAFF.